These 28 T cell receptor beta chains were all obtained from the same sample, sequenced in a study of blood T cell repertoires in COVID-19. Assay used: immunoSEQ multiplex PCR; TCRdb lists only in-frame clones, some missing. In the table there are some 180,000 clones, around nine tenths of which are singletons. The sequenced sample consisted of peripheral blood. Source of these receptors: a man in his sixties with active or convalescent COVID-19.

The genes are TRBV5-6 and TRBJ1-1; D not resolved. The V end lost 0 bases, the J end lost 1 base, and 13 bases lay between the germline ends. CDR3 length equals 16 residues. The germline V gene has CDR1 SGHDT and CDR2 YYEEEE. CDR3 nucleotides: TGTGCCAGCAGCTTGGTCGCGAACAGACAGAACACTGAAGCTTTCTTT. Its translation: CASSLVANRQNTEAFF.

CDR3 residues: CASSSRGGSFFRNSPLHF. DNA of the CDR3: TGTGCCAGCAGCTCCAGAGGGGGTTCTTTCTTTCGTAATTCACCCCTCCACTTT. V and J are TRBV5-6 and TRBJ1-6, with TRBD1 as a possible D gene (6 bases). The V and J ends lost 3 bases and 6 bases respectively, with 22 bases between them. The germline CDR1 and CDR2 sequences are SGHDT and YYEEEE. The CDR3 is 18 residues long.

A remark on this clone: Other DNA sequences from this sample encode an identical CDR3 as well. This chain connects TRBV19 to TRBJ2-5; TRBD1 matches at 10 bases. This CDR3 contains 15 residues. Germline V lookup: CDR1 LNHDA, CDR2 SQIVND (reference sequence). The J segment lost 1 base and the V segment lost 4 bases, leaving 3 bases of the junction unmatched. This CDR3 reads CASSRGTGVQETQYF. The CDR3 region has the DNA TGTGCCAGTAGTAGGGGGACAGGGGTCCAAGAGACCCAGTACTTC.

This chain links TRBV27 with TRBJ2-3; D might be TRBD1 (5 bases). Germline V gene lookup returns CDR1 MNHEY and CDR2 SMNVEV (reference sequence). The V gene lost 6 bases and the J gene lost 0 bases, with 13 bases spanning the gap. The CDR3 runs 15 residues. The CDR3 loop reads CASREPGWSTDTQYF. The CDR3, as DNA: TGTGCCAGCAGAGAACCAGGGTGGAGCACAGATACGCAGTATTTT.

This chain uses TRBV6-5 with TRBJ2-5; 8 bases are a match to TRBD1. The junction had 3 bases not matched to a gene; V was cut back by 4 bases and J by 5 bases. The CDR3 covers 13 residues. Germline CDR1 reads MNHEY; CDR2 reads SVGAGI. The CDR3 coding sequence is TGTGCCAGCAGTTGGACAGGGAGGGAGACCCAGTACTTC. It codes for CASSWTGRETQYF.

The V and J genes are TRBV7-9 and TRBJ1-2; a possible D gene is TRBD1 (6 bases). CDR1 and CDR2 from the germline V gene are SEHNR and FQNEAQ (reference sequence). The CDR3 spans 14 residues. V lost 11 bases to trimming and J lost 0 bases, with 16 bases between them. CDR3 in amino acids: CASNRDTANYGYTF. CDR3 bases: TGTGCCTCCAACCGGGACACCGCTAACTATGGCTACACCTTC.

This clone appeared a few times. The chain uses TRBV7-9 and TRBJ1-4; a weak D match, TRBD1 (5 bases). Germline CDR1 SEHNR, CDR2 FQNEAQ (reference sequence). Trimming pared 5 bases from V and 4 bases from J, leaving 17 bases between. CDR3 size: 16 residues. Here the CDR3 reads CASSPYPGGLNEKLFF. Written as DNA, the CDR3 is TGTGCCAGCAGCCCATACCCTGGGGGACTTAATGAAAAACTGTTTTTT.

The V and J genes are TRBV6-4 and TRBJ1-5; 10 positions match TRBD1. CDR1 is MRHNA, CDR2 SNTAGT, per germline. The CDR3 extends over 18 amino acids. J gave up 2 bases and V 7 bases, and 14 bases lay outside the gene matches. For the CDR3, the DNA is TGTGCCAGCACCACGGACAGGGGGGACGATTGGGGCAATCAGCCCCAGCATTTT. Its protein is CASTTDRGDDWGNQPQHF.

This chain links TRBV6-5 with TRBJ1-1; TRBD1 agrees at 8 bases. Per germline, CDR1 MNHEY and CDR2 SVGAGI. The trim removed 4 bases at V and 4 bases at J, leaving 2 bases unmatched. The CDR3 spans 13 residues. For the CDR3, the DNA is TGTGCCAGCAGTTTACAGGGGGGCACTGAAGCTTTCTTT. Translation: CASSLQGGTEAFF.

The chain recombines TRBV20-1 with TRBJ2-2; 7 bases map to TRBD2. V dropped 3 bases and J dropped 0; count of bases not matched to a gene: 4. This CDR3 contains 15 residues. CDR1 and CDR2 (germline): DFQATT, SNEGSKA (reference sequence). The CDR3 is CSASMGGSNTGELFF. CDR3 bases: TGCAGTGCTAGTATGGGGGGGTCGAACACCGGGGAGCTGTTTTTT.

The V call is TRBV5-6, the J call TRBJ1-4; the D gene is possibly TRBD1 (5 bases). The CDR3 is 14 residues long. The V end lost 5 bases, the J end lost 8 bases, and 16 bases lay between the germline ends. Germline CDR1 and CDR2: SGHDT and YYEEEE. The DNA of the CDR3 is TGTGCCAGCAGGGACCAGGGAAGGGGAGAAAAACTGTTTTTT. Encoded protein: CASRDQGRGEKLFF.

V gene TRBV5-1 combines with J gene TRBJ2-7, with 8 bases identical to TRBD1. CDR1 SGHRS and CDR2 YFSETQ come from the germline V gene. The CDR3 has 16 residues. Trimming removed 4 bases from V and 0 bases from J; junction bases left unmatched: 9. The CDR3 sequence is CASSATSGGSSYEQYF. CDR3 sequence (DNA): TGCGCCAGCAGCGCAACGTCAGGGGGCAGCTCCTACGAGCAGTACTTC.

This clone has a handful of counts. CDR3 coding DNA: TGTGCCAGCAGCCCCTTTGGACAGGGCTTCTATGGCTACACCTTC. Protein sequence: CASSPFGQGFYGYTF. This rearrangement joins TRBV3-1 (or the pseudogene TRBV3-2) to TRBJ1-2; 8 bases map to TRBD1. Trimming at V came to 4 bases and at J to 4 bases, leaving 8 bases not matched to a gene. This CDR3 contains 15 residues. CDR1 is LGHDT and CDR2 is YNNKEL in the germline V gene (reference sequence).

The CDR3 protein is CASSPDRDRAYNEQFF. The DNA for the CDR3 is TGTGCCAGCTCACCCGATAGGGACAGGGCCTACAATGAGCAGTTCTTC. This sequence joins TRBV18 and TRBJ2-1, with TRBD1 identical over 9 bases. Germline loops: CDR1 KGHSH, CDR2 LQKENI. V was pared by 3 bases and J by 2 bases, with 5 bases of the junction left unmatched. The CDR3 loop spans 16 amino acids.

The chain couples TRBV7-2 to TRBJ2-7; TRBD1 is a possible D gene (7 bases). This CDR3 has 16 residues. Germline assignment: CDR1 SGHTA and CDR2 FQGNSA. The V and J ends lost 7 bases and 3 bases respectively, with 22 bases between them. CDR3 coding DNA: TGTGCCAGCACCGTAGGGCGGGACAGACCCTTCTACGAGCAGTACTTC. As protein: CASTVGRDRPFYEQYF.

This clone appeared once. The V and J genes are TRBV30 and TRBJ2-1, with 8 bases that match TRBD2. With V trimmed by 3 bases and J by 5 bases, 6 bases remained unmatched. The length of the CDR3 is 14 residues. Germline CDR1 reads GTSNPN; CDR2 reads SVGIG (reference sequence). The CDR3 region is CAWRSGGANNEQFF. The CDR3 bases are TGTGCCTGGAGGTCCGGGGGGGCCAACAATGAGCAGTTCTTC.

V is TRBV15 and J is TRBJ1-6; 7 nucleotides line up with TRBD1. Losses at the gene ends were 5 bases for V and 8 bases for J; bases not matched to a gene: 15. The CDR3 is 17 amino acids. Germline lookup yields CDR1 LNHNV and CDR2 YYDKDF (reference sequence). CDR3 sequence reads: CATSANVGAQGDSPLHF. The CDR3 DNA reads as TGTGCCACCAGCGCAAATGTGGGTGCCCAGGGGGATTCACCCCTCCACTTT. The complete variable domain, with remaining parts taken from reference TRBV15 and TRBJ1-6, reads DAMVIQNPRYQVTQFGKPVTLSCSQTLNHNVMYWYQQKSSQAPKLLFHYYDKDFNNEADTPDNFQSRRPNTSFCFLDIRSPGLGDTAMYLCATSANVGAQGDSPLHFGNGTRLTVT.

The V call is TRBV11-1, the J call TRBJ1-1; D unclear. Trimming shortened V by 1 base and J by 1 base, and 4 bases separated the two germline ends. This CDR3 contains 13 residues. Per germline, CDR1 SGHAT and CDR2 FQDESV (reference sequence). Here the CDR3 DNA reads TGTGCCAGCAGCTTAGGGAGGAACACTGAAGCTTTCTTT. Its protein product is CASSLGRNTEAFF.

The chain joins TRBV7-9 to TRBJ1-1; D is uncertain. The V and J ends lost 0 bases and 2 bases respectively, with 7 bases between them. The CDR3 spans 14 residues. Per germline, CDR1 SEHNR and CDR2 FQNEAQ (reference sequence). Here the CDR3 DNA reads TGTGCCAGCAGCTTAGCTAATCTTAACACTGAAGCTTTCTTT. Protein sequence: CASSLANLNTEAFF.

This rearrangement joins TRBV7-3 to TRBJ2-3; D is perhaps TRBD2 (7 bases). This CDR3 comprises 15 residues. V was pared by 5 bases and J by 7 bases, with 19 bases between. Germline V gene lookup returns CDR1 SGHTA and CDR2 FQGTGA. CDR3 sequence (DNA): TGTGCCAGCAGCCCGGGGGGCGGGGGAGGAAATACGCAGTATTTT. The encoded protein is CASSPGGGGGNTQYF.

The V and J genes are TRBV6-6 and TRBJ1-5, with TRBD1 matching over 8 bases. In germline, CDR1 is MNHNY, CDR2 SVGAGI (reference sequence). After removal of 7 bases from V and 5 bases from J, the junction contained 4 bases not matched to a gene. CDR3 length: 13 amino acids. The CDR3 loop reads CASIGQGDQPQHF. The CDR3 DNA follows: TGTGCCAGCATAGGACAGGGTGATCAGCCCCAGCATTTT.

The CDR3 here is CASSYSFQGAGSPLHF. CDR3 bases: TGTGCCAGCAGTTACTCATTCCAGGGGGCAGGTTCACCCCTCCACTTT. V and J are TRBV6-6 and TRBJ1-6; 8 bases align to TRBD1. CDR3 length equals 16 residues. In germline, CDR1 is MNHNY, CDR2 SVGAGI (reference sequence). J was trimmed by 9 bases and V by 0 bases; bases with no gene match: 7.

The chain links TRBV5-1 to TRBJ1-1, with D possibly matching TRBD1 (5 bases). The V gene lost 0 bases and the J gene lost 6 bases, with 12 bases spanning the gap. CDR1 and CDR2 (germline): SGHRS, YFSETQ. The CDR3 sequence is 14 residues long. CDR3 loop: CASSLEGHVAEAFF. CDR3 in DNA: TGCGCCAGCAGCTTGGAGGGGCACGTCGCTGAAGCTTTCTTT. Variable domain in full (rest from reference TRBV5-1 and TRBJ1-1): KAGVTQTPRYLIKTRGQQVTLSCSPISGHRSVSWYQQTPGQGLQFLFEYFSETQRNKGNFPGRFSGRQFSNSRSEMNVSTLELGDSALYLCASSLEGHVAEAFFGQGTRLTVV.

The chain is built from TRBV20-1 and TRBJ2-6, with no clear D. The V end was cut by 3 bases, the J end by 10 bases, with 10 bases between. CDR1 is DFQATT, CDR2 SNEGSKA, per germline (reference sequence). The CDR3 runs 12 residues. The CDR3: CSASEQQNVLTF. For the CDR3, the DNA is TGCAGTGCTAGTGAACAGCAGAACGTCCTGACTTTC.

This clone was seen once. The chain joins TRBV29-1 to TRBJ2-2, with D possibly TRBD1 on 5 matching bases. This CDR3 region has 13 residues. Germline assignment: CDR1 SQVTM and CDR2 ANQGSEA. The CDR3 DNA reads as TGCAGTTTCACCCCCCTAGGGGCCGGGGAGCTGTTTTTT. This gives the protein CSFTPLGAGELFF.

The rearrangement joins TRBV20-1 to TRBJ1-4; TRBD1 aligns across 8 bases. The length of the CDR3 is 13 residues. J was trimmed by 8 bases and V by 3 bases; bases with no gene match: 5. Germline V lookup: CDR1 DFQATT, CDR2 SNEGSKA (reference sequence). CDR3 in DNA: TGCAGTGCTAGTAGGACAGGGAAAGAAAAACTGTTTTTT. Protein product: CSASRTGKEKLFF.

The chain is built from TRBV21-1 and TRBJ1-1; the tabulated D call, TRBD1, remains unverified against the DNA. TRBV21-1 is designated a pseudogene. The CDR3 consists of 13 residues. CDR3 nucleotides: TGTGCCAGCAGCAAAGGGGCAGGGGGTGAAGCTTTCTTT. This codes for CASSKGAGGEAFF.

The rearrangement uses TRBV5-6 and TRBJ2-2; D might be TRBD1 (5 bases). Trimming stripped 0 bases from V and 0 bases from J, with 9 bases between. Germline CDR1 SGHDT, CDR2 YYEEEE. The length of the CDR3 is 16 residues. The CDR3 DNA is TGTGCCAGCAGCTTGGGGGGCAGGACGAACACCGGGGAGCTGTTTTTT. The encoded protein is CASSLGGRTNTGELFF.